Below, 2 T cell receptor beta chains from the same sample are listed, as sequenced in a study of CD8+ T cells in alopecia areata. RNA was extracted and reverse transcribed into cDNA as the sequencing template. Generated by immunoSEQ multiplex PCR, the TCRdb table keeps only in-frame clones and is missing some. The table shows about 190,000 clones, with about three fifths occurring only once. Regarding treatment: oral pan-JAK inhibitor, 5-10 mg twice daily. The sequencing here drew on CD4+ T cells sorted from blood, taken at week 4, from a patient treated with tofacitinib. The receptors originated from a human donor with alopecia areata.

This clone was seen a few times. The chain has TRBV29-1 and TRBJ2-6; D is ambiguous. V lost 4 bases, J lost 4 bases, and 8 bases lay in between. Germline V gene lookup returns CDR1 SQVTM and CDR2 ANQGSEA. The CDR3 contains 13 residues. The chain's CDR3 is CSVAQFGANVLTF. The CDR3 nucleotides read TGCAGCGTTGCCCAATTCGGGGCCAACGTCCTGACTTTC.

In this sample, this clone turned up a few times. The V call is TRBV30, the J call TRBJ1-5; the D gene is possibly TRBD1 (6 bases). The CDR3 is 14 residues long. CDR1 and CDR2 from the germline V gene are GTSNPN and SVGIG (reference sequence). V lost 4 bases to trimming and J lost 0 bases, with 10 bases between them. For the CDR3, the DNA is TGTGCCTGGAACCAGGGGCTTAGCAATCAGCCCCAGCATTTT. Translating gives CAWNQGLSNQPQHF.